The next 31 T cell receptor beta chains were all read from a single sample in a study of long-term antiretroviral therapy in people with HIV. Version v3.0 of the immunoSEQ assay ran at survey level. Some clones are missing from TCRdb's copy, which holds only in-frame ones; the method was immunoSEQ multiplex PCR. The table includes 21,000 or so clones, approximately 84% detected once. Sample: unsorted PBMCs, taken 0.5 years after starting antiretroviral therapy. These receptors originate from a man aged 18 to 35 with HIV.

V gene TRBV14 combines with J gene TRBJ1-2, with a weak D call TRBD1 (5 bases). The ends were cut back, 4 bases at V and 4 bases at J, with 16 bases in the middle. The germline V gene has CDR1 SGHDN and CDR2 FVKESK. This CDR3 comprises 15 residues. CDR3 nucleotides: TGTGCCAGCAGCCGTGGGGGGGGTATAGCCTATGGCTACACCTTC. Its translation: CASSRGGGIAYGYTF.

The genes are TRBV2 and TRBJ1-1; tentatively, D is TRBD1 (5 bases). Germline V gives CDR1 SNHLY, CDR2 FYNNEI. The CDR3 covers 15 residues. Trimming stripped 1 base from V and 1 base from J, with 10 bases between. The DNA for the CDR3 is TGTGCCAGCAGTGAAGACGGTACAGGGAACACTGAAGCTTTCTTT. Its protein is CASSEDGTGNTEAFF.

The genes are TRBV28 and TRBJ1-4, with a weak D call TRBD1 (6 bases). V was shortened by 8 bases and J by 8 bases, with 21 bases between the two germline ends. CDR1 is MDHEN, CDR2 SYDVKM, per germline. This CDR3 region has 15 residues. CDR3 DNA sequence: TGTGCCAGCCGTCTCAATCCAGGGGTTGGAGAAAAACTGTTTTTT. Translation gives CASRLNPGVGEKLFF.

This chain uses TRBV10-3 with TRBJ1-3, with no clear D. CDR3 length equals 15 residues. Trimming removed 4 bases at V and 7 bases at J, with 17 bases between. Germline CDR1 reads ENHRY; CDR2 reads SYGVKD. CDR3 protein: CAISGPTLGMNTIYF. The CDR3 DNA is TGTGCCATCAGTGGCCCAACCTTGGGAATGAACACCATATATTTT.

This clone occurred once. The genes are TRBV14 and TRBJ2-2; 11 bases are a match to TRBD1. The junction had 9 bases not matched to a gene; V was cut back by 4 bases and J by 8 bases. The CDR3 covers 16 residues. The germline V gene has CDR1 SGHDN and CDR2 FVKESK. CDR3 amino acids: CASSRGGQGARGELFF. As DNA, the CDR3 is TGTGCCAGCAGCCGAGGCGGACAGGGGGCGAGAGGGGAGCTGTTTTTT.

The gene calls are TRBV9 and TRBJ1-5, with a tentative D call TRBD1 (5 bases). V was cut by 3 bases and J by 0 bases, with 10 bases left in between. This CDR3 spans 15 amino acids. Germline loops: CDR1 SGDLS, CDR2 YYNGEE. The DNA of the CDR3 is TGTGCCAGCAGCGCCAGGGAGGGTAGCAATCAGCCCCAGCATTTT. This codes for CASSAREGSNQPQHF.

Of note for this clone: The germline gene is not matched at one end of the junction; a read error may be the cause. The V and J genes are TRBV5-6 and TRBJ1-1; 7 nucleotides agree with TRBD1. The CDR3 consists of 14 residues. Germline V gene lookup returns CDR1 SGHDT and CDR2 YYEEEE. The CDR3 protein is CASSPGDSARNVIF. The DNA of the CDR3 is TGTGCCAGCAGCCCAGGGGACAGCGCCCGAAATGTGATCTTT.

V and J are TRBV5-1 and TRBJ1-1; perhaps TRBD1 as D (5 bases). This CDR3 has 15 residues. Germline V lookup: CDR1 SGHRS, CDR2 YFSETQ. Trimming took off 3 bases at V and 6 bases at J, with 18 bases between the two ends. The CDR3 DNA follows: TGCGCCAGCAGCTCGGGGGGAGGGGCGCATGCTGAAGCTTTCTTT. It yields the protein CASSSGGGAHAEAFF.

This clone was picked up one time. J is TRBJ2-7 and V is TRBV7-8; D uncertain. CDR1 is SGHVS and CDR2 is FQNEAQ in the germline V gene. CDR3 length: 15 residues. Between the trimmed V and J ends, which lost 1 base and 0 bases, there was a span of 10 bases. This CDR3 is CASSLGIGNSYEQYF. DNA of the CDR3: TGTGCCAGCAGCTTAGGTATAGGGAACTCCTACGAGCAGTACTTC.

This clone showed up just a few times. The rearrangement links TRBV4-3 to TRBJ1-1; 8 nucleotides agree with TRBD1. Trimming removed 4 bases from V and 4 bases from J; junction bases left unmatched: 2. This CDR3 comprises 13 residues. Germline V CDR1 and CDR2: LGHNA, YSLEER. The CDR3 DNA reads TGCGCCAGCAGCCGGACAGGGTCCACTGAAGCTTTCTTT. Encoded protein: CASSRTGSTEAFF.

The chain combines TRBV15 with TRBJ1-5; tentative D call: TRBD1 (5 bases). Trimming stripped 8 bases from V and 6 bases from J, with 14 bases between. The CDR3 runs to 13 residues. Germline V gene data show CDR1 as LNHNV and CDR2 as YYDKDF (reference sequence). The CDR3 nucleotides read TGTGCCACCCCGGGGGAGCGGGGTCAGCCCCAGCATTTT. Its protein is CATPGERGQPQHF. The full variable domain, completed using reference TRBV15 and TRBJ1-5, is DAMVIQNPRYQVTQFGKPVTLSCSQTLNHNVMYWYQQKSSQAPKLLFHYYDKDFNNEADTPDNFQSRRPNTSFCFLDIRSPGLGDTAMYLCATPGERGQPQHFGDGTRLSIL.

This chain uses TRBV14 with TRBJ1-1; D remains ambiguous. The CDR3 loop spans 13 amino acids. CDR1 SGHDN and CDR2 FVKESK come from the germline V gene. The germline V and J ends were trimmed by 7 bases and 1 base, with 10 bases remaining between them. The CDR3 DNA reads TGTGCCAGCACCCGGAATTGGAACACTGAAGCTTTCTTT. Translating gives CASTRNWNTEAFF.

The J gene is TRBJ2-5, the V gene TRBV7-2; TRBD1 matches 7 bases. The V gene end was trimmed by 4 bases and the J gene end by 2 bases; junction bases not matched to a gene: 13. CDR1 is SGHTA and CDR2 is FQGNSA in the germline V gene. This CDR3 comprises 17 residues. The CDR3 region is CASSSFSGAGGQETQYF. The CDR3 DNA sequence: TGTGCCAGCAGCTCCTTTTCAGGGGCAGGGGGACAAGAGACCCAGTACTTC.

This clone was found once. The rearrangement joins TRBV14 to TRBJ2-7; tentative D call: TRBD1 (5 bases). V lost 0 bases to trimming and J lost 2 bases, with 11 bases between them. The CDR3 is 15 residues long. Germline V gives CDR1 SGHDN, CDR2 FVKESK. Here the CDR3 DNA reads TGTGCCAGCAGCCAAGATGCCAGGGCGACCTACGAGCAGTACTTC. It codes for CASSQDARATYEQYF.

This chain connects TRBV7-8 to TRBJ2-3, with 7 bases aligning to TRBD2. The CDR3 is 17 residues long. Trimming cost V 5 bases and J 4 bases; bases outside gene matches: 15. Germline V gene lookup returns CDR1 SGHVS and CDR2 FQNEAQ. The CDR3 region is CASSPLRRELSADTQYF. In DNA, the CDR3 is TGTGCCAGCAGCCCCCTGAGGCGGGAGCTCAGCGCAGATACGCAGTATTTT.

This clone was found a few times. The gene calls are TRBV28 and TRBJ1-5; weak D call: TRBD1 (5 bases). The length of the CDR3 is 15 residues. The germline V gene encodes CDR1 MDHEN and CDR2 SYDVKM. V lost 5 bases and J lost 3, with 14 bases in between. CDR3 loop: CASSPTGTYNQPQHF. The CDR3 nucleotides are TGTGCCAGCAGTCCTACTGGGACGTACAATCAGCCCCAGCATTTT.

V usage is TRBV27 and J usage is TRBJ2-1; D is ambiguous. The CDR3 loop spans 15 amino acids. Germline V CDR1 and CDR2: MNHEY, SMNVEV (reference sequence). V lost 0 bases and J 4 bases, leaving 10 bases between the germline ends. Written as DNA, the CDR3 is TGTGCCAGCAGTTTATCGCTAGGTAGATACAATGAGCAGTTCTTC. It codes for CASSLSLGRYNEQFF.

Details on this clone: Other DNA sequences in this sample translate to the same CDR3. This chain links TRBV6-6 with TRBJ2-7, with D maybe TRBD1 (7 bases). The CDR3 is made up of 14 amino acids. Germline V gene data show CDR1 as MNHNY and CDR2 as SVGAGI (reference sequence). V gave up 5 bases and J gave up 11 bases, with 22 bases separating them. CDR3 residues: CASSQGEVQKKEYF. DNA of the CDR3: TGTGCCAGCAGTCAGGGGGAGGTCCAAAAGAAGGAGTACTTC.

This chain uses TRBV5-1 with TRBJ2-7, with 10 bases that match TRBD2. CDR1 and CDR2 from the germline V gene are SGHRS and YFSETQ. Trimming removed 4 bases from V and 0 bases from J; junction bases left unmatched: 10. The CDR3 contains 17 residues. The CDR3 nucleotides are TGCGCCAGCAGCCTCGGACTAGCGGCTGCGAGCTCCTACGAGCAGTACTTC. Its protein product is CASSLGLAAASSYEQYF.

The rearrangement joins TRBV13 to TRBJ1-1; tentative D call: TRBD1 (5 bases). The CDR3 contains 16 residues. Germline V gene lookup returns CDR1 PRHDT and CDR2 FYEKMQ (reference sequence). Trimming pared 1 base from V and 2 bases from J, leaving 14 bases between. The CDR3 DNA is TGTGCCAGCAGCTTAGAGGCTCGGGGGGAAAACACTGAAGCTTTCTTT. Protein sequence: CASSLEARGENTEAFF.

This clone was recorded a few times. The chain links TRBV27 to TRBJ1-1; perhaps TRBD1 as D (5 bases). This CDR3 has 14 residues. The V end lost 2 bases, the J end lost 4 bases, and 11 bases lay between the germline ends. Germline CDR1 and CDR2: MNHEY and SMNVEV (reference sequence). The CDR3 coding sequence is TGTGCCAGCAGTTTAGGGGTTGGGGGCACTGAAGCTTTCTTT. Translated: CASSLGVGGTEAFF.

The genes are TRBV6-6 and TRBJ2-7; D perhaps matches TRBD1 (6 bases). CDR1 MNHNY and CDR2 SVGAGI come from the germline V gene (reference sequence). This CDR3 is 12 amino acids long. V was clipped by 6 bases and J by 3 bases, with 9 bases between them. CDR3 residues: CASSKQGYEQYF. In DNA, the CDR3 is TGTGCCAGCAGCAAACAGGGCTACGAGCAGTACTTC.

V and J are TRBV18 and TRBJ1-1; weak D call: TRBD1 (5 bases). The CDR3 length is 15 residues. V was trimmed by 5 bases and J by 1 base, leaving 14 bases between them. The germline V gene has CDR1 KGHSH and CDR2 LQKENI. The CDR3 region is CASSAQQDANTEAFF. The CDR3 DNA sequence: TGTGCCAGCTCAGCCCAACAGGACGCGAACACTGAAGCTTTCTTT. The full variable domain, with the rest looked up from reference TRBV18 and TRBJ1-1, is NAGVMQNPRHLVRRRGQEARLRCSPMKGHSHVYWYRQLPEEGLKFMVYLQKENIIDESGMPKERFSAEFPKEGPSILRIQQVVRGDSAAYFCASSAQQDANTEAFFGQGTRLTVV.

CDR3: CASSLTDRAHYGYTF. The CDR3 DNA sequence: TGTGCCAGCAGCCTTACGGACAGGGCCCACTATGGCTACACCTTC. The chain is built from TRBV14 and TRBJ1-2, with 8 positions matching TRBD1. The junction had 7 bases not matched to a gene; V was cut back by 4 bases and J by 3 bases. Germline lookup yields CDR1 SGHDN and CDR2 FVKESK. The CDR3 extends over 15 amino acids.

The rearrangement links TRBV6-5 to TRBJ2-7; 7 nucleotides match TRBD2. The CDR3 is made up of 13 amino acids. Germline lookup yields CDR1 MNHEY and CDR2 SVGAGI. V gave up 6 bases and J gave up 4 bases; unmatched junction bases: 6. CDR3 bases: TGTGCCAGCAGGCCCAGACTAGCTTACGAGCAGTACTTC. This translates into CASRPRLAYEQYF.

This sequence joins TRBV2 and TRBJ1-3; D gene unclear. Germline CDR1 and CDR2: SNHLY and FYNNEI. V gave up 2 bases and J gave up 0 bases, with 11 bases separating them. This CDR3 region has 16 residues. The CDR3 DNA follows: TGTGCCAGCAGTGAACGTAGTGGGCGCTCTGGAAACACCATATATTTT. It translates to CASSERSGRSGNTIYF. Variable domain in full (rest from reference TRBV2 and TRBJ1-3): EPEVTQTPSHQVTQMGQEVILRCVPISNHLYFYWYRQILGQKVEFLVSFYNNEISEKSEIFDDQFSVERPDGSNFTLKIRSTKLEDSAMYFCASSERSGRSGNTIYFGEGSWLTVV.

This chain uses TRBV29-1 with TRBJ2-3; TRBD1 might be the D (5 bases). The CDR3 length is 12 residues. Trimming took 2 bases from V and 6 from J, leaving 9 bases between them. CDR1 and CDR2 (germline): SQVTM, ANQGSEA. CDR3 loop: CSVEQGFDTQYF. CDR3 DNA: TGCAGCGTTGAACAGGGATTCGATACGCAGTATTTT.

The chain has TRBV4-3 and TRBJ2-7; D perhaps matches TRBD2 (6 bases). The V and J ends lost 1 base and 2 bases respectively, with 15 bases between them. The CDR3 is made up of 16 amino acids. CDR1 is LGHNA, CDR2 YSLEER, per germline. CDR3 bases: TGCGCCAGCAGCCAAGCCGGCCTCGGCGGGGCCTACGAGCAGTACTTC. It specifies CASSQAGLGGAYEQYF.

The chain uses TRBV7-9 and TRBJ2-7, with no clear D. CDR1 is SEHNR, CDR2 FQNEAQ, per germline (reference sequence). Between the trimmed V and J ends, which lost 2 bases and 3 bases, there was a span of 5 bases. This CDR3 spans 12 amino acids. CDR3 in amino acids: CASSLRVYEQYF. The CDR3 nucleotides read TGTGCCAGCAGCTTACGGGTCTACGAGCAGTACTTC. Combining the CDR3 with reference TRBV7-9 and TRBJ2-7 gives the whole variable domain DTGVSQNPRHKITKRGQNVTFRCDPISEHNRLYWYRQTLGQGPEFLTYFQNEAQLEKSRLLSDRFSAERPKGSFSTLEIQRTEQGDSAMYLCASSLRVYEQYFGPGTRLTVT.

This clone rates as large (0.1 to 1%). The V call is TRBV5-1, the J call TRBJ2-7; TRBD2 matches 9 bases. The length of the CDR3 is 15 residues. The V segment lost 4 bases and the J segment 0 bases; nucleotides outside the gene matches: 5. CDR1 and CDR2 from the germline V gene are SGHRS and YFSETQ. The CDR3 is CASSPAGGRSYEQYF. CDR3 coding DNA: TGCGCCAGCAGCCCAGCGGGGGGCCGCTCCTACGAGCAGTACTTC.

The CDR3 DNA is TGTGCCAGCGGGGGGACAGAGTCCCATAACTATGGCTACACCTTC. As protein: CASGGTESHNYGYTF. The J gene is TRBJ1-2, the V gene TRBV6-1; TRBD1 matches 7 bases. The length of the CDR3 is 15 residues. Trimming at V came to 8 bases and at J to 1 base, leaving 10 bases not matched to a gene. CDR1 and CDR2 (germline): MNHNS, SASEGT.